Presented here are 11 T cell receptor beta chains from one specimen sequenced in a study of cytomegalovirus exposure and HLA in healthy donors. Primers for the PCR totalled 60 Vbeta and 13 Jbeta. Only in-frame clones appear in the TCRdb table, and some are missing; sequencing was by immunoSEQ multiplex PCR. This sample yields some 93,000 clones, of which about two thirds are seen a single time; about 6.3% belongs to the top ten. The specimen was PBMCs. Receptors were obtained from a boy aged 5-17 years in good health and CMV-seropositive.

The chain employs TRBV11-1 and TRBJ2-6, with D hard to call. The V gene lost 10 bases and the J gene lost 4 bases, with 20 bases spanning the gap. Germline-derived CDR1 and CDR2 are SGHAT and FQDESV (reference sequence). The CDR3 consists of 16 residues. CDR3 bases: TGTGCCACAACAAACTTGGGCCCTTTGGGGGCCAACGTCCTGACTTTC. This translates into CATTNLGPLGANVLTF.

This sequence joins TRBV7-3 and TRBJ1-1; D is perhaps TRBD1 (5 bases). This CDR3 is built from 13 residues. Trimming cost V 4 bases and J 5 bases, with 11 bases left between them. Per the germline V gene, CDR1 is SGHTA and CDR2 is FQGTGA. The DNA for the CDR3 is TGTGCCAGCAGCTATCAGGGATTTACTGAAGCTTTCTTT. Protein sequence: CASSYQGFTEAFF. Using reference TRBV7-3 and TRBJ1-1 for the parts outside the CDR3, the full variable domain is GAGVSQTPSNKVTEKGKYVELRCDPISGHTALYWYRQSLGQGPEFLIYFQGTGAADDSGLPNDRFFAVRPEGSVSTLKIQRTERGDSAVYLCASSYQGFTEAFFGQGTRLTVV.

This chain uses TRBV6-5 with TRBJ2-3; tentative D call: TRBD1 (6 bases). Trimming left V 6 bases short and J 5 bases short, with 12 bases between. CDR1 is MNHEY and CDR2 is SVGAGI in the germline V gene. The CDR3 extends over 13 amino acids. CDR3 in amino acids: CASRRLRGDTQYF. The CDR3 region has the DNA TGTGCCAGCAGACGCCTCAGGGGAGATACGCAGTATTTT.

This chain joins TRBV25-1 and TRBJ2-3; D is unresolved. Trimming cost V 4 bases and J 4 bases, with 3 bases left between them. The CDR3 is 11 residues long. The germline V gene encodes CDR1 MGHDK and CDR2 SYGVNS. For the CDR3, the DNA is TGTGCCAGCAGTGCCGCAGATACGCAGTATTTT. This translates into CASSAADTQYF. Full variable domain (rest looked up from reference TRBV25-1 and TRBJ2-3): EADIYQTPRYLVIGTGKKITLECSQTMGHDKMYWYQQDPGMELHLIHYSYGVNSTEKGDLSSESTVSRIRTEHFPLTLESARPSHTSQYLCASSAADTQYFGPGTRLTVL.

The rearrangement joins TRBV2 to TRBJ1-6, with a weak D call TRBD1 (5 bases). V lost 7 bases, J lost 7 bases, and 11 bases lay in between. Germline values: CDR1 SNHLY, CDR2 FYNNEI. CDR3 length: 13 residues. The CDR3 reads CASKKDKNSPLHF. As DNA, the CDR3 is TGTGCCAGCAAAAAGGACAAAAATTCACCCCTCCACTTT.

V is TRBV7-2 and J is TRBJ1-1; TRBD1 matches 11 bases. Trimming removed 3 bases from V and 4 bases from J; junction bases left unmatched: 1. CDR3 length: 14 residues. CDR1 is SGHTA and CDR2 is FQGNSA in the germline V gene. CDR3 coding DNA: TGTGCCAGCAGCTTGGACAGGGGGCCCACTGAAGCTTTCTTT. Its protein is CASSLDRGPTEAFF.

This clone was counted between two and nine times. The chain combines TRBV6-1 with TRBJ1-4; D possibly corresponds to TRBD1 (6 bases). This CDR3 comprises 11 residues. V was cut by 6 bases and J by 8 bases, with 7 bases left in between. Germline-derived CDR1 and CDR2 are MNHNS and SASEGT. The CDR3 DNA is TGTGCCAGCAGCGGACAGGAAAAACTGTTTTTT. Its translation is CASSGQEKLFF.

The CDR3 DNA reads as TGTGCCAGCAGCTTAGAACTCCCTCTGGACAGACTATGGAATCAGCCCCAGCATTTT. Its protein product is CASSLELPLDRLWNQPQHF. This chain connects TRBV7-2 to TRBJ1-5; TRBD1 might be the D (6 bases). The germline V and J ends were trimmed by 1 base and 4 bases, with 23 bases remaining between them. This CDR3 is built from 19 residues. Germline V lookup: CDR1 SGHTA, CDR2 FQGNSA.

The chain recombines TRBV19 with TRBJ1-6; a possible D gene is TRBD1 (6 bases). Germline-derived CDR1 and CDR2 are LNHDA and SQIVND (reference sequence). The CDR3 is 14 amino acids. The germline V and J ends were trimmed by 3 bases and 5 bases, with 8 bases remaining between them. The CDR3 loop is CASSIRQDNSPLHF. DNA for the CDR3: TGTGCCAGTAGTATCCGACAGGATAATTCACCCCTCCACTTT.

This clone came up a few times. This chain uses TRBV9 with TRBJ2-3, with D possibly TRBD1 on 6 matching bases. The germline V and J ends were trimmed by 3 bases and 0 bases, with 14 bases remaining between them. Germline V lookup: CDR1 SGDLS, CDR2 YYNGEE. The length of the CDR3 is 16 residues. CDR3 coding DNA: TGTGCCAGCAGCGCCGGACAGAGCACCAGCACAGATACGCAGTATTTT. It translates to CASSAGQSTSTDTQYF.

This rearrangement joins TRBV6-5 to TRBJ2-5; D possibly corresponds to TRBD2 (6 bases). The J call is doubtful: the DNA matches TRBJ2-7 better. The CDR3 sequence is 14 residues long. Germline loops: CDR1 MNHEY, CDR2 SVGAGI. The CDR3, as DNA: TGTGCCAGGACCAATAGCGGACCCTCCTACGAGCAGTACTTC. Its translation: CARTNSGPSYEQYF.